These 10 T cell receptor beta chains originate from one sample sequenced in a study of cytomegalovirus exposure and HLA in healthy donors. Clones were read by immunoSEQ multiplex PCR, and TCRdb kept only the in-frame ones, dropping some. The table has 260,000 or so clones, roughly 88% seen once. The sequenced material came from PBMCs. The origin of the receptors is a woman aged 18-30 years in good health and CMV-seronegative.

The gene calls are TRBV11-3 and TRBJ2-7, with TRBD1 identical over 9 bases. The germline V gene has CDR1 SGHNT and CDR2 YENEEA. Trimming removed 5 bases from V and 3 bases from J; junction bases left unmatched: 8. The CDR3 extends over 15 amino acids. CDR3: CASSPGTGWNYEQYF. The CDR3, as DNA: TGTGCCAGCAGCCCCGGGACAGGGTGGAACTACGAGCAGTACTTC. Full variable domain (rest looked up from reference TRBV11-3 and TRBJ2-7): EAGVVQSPRYKIIEKKQPVAFWCNPISGHNTLYWYLQNLGQGPELLIRYENEEAVDDSQLPKDRFSAERLKGVDSTLKIQPAELGDSAVYLCASSPGTGWNYEQYFGPGTRLTVT.

The gene calls are TRBV2 and TRBJ2-4, with 10 bases aligning to TRBD2. This CDR3 has 18 amino acids. CDR1 and CDR2 (germline): SNHLY, FYNNEI. The V segment lost 6 bases and the J segment 0 bases; nucleotides outside the gene matches: 11. The CDR3 bases are TGTGCCAGCAGGGGGAATAGCGGGGGGCCTCTAGCCAAAAACATTCAGTACTTC. Amino acid sequence: CASRGNSGGPLAKNIQYF.

This chain uses TRBV7-3 with TRBJ2-2; 8 bases are shared with TRBD2. V gave up 5 bases and J gave up 6 bases; unmatched junction bases: 11. Germline loops: CDR1 SGHTA, CDR2 FQGTGA. This CDR3 comprises 16 residues. The CDR3 DNA reads as TGTGCCAGCAGCAGTGCCGGGACTAGGGGGGCCGGGGAGCTGTTTTTT. It translates to CASSSAGTRGAGELFF. The complete variable domain, with remaining parts taken from reference TRBV7-3 and TRBJ2-2, reads GAGVSQTPSNKVTEKGKYVELRCDPISGHTALYWYRQSLGQGPEFLIYFQGTGAADDSGLPNDRFFAVRPEGSVSTLKIQRTERGDSAVYLCASSSAGTRGAGELFFGEGSRLTVL.

The chain has TRBV30 and TRBJ1-3, with D uncertain. The CDR3 length is 14 residues. Germline V CDR1 and CDR2: GTSNPN, SVGIG (reference sequence). V was trimmed by 0 bases and J by 4 bases, leaving 10 bases between them. CDR3 sequence (DNA): TGTGCCTGGAGTGTACGGCAGCGAGGAAACACCATATATTTT. Protein product: CAWSVRQRGNTIYF.

The gene calls are TRBV25-1 and TRBJ2-7; 9 positions agree with TRBD1. J lost 7 bases, V lost 3 bases, and 1 base had no gene match. Germline CDR1 is MGHDK and CDR2 is SYGVNS. This CDR3 has 12 amino acids. The CDR3 reads CASSEGQGEQYF. CDR3 sequence (DNA): TGTGCCAGCAGTGAGGGACAGGGTGAGCAGTACTTC.

This rearrangement joins TRBV28 to TRBJ2-2; 8 bases are a match to TRBD1. With 8 bases clipped from V and 8 bases from J, the junction kept 16 bases outside the gene matches. Germline loops: CDR1 MDHEN, CDR2 SYDVKM. This CDR3 has 16 amino acids. The CDR3 loop reads CASQLLLARGRGELFF. The CDR3 DNA is TGTGCCAGCCAGTTATTATTGGCCAGGGGGCGGGGGGAGCTGTTTTTT.

Comment on this clone: Other DNA variants within this sample encode the same CDR3. The CDR3 loop is CASSPGQGRGYTF. CDR3 nucleotide sequence: TGTGCCAGCAGTCCCGGACAGGGCCGTGGCTACACCTTC. The chain employs TRBV28 and TRBJ1-2; 8 positions match TRBD1. The CDR3 totals 13 residues. Germline V gene lookup returns CDR1 MDHEN and CDR2 SYDVKM. V was pared by 5 bases and J by 7 bases, with 6 bases of the junction left unmatched.

The chain carries TRBV5-1 and TRBJ2-7; no reliable D call. V was cut by 3 bases and J by 3 bases, with 16 bases left in between. Germline V lookup: CDR1 SGHRS, CDR2 YFSETQ. The CDR3 totals 15 residues. DNA for the CDR3: TGCGCCAGCAGCTCATCGAGTCAGGCGATCTACGAGCAGTACTTC. It specifies CASSSSSQAIYEQYF.

This clone was counted a few times. The chain joins TRBV7-8 to TRBJ2-7; D possibly corresponds to TRBD2 (5 bases). Germline V gives CDR1 SGHVS, CDR2 FQNEAQ. The CDR3 has 15 amino acids. Trimming took off 1 base at V and 1 base at J, with 11 bases between the two ends. The CDR3 sequence is CASSLGVLASYEQYF. The DNA of the CDR3 is TGTGCCAGCAGCTTAGGAGTGCTAGCTTCCTACGAGCAGTACTTC.

The chain carries TRBV5-1 and TRBJ2-1; 14 nucleotides line up with TRBD2. Germline assignment: CDR1 SGHRS and CDR2 YFSETQ. Trimming took 4 bases from V and 6 from J; bases not matched to a gene: 12. The CDR3 is 18 residues long. CDR3 sequence: CASSPGLAGVGGPNEQFF. DNA for the CDR3: TGCGCCAGCAGCCCGGGACTAGCGGGAGTGGGGGGGCCCAATGAGCAGTTCTTC.